The rows below give T cell receptor beta chains drawn from one sample of a study of shared clonotypes between healthy human individuals. Profiled with immunoSEQ multiplex PCR; TCRdb holds only in-frame clones, not every one. The profile shows fewer than 2.5 million clones, under 95% of them singletons. The sample comprised naive CD4+ T cells from PBMCs. All receptors come from a man between 18 and 35 years old in good health. Some clones in this sample may be carry-over from other donors' samples. The CDR3 runs from the conserved cysteine through the conserved F or W. The D gene is left open where the match is weak. Expanded clones get a size class; other rows say once, few or many, or leave the size out.

>TRBJ2-5|TRBV2|-|TRBD2
TGTGCCAGCAGGCCGCGGGGCGGGAGAGGGGAGACCCAGTACTTC
CASRPRGGRGETQYF
>TRBJ2-7|TRBV6-4|-|-
TGTGCCAGCAGCCTCGAAGAGGGTCCGCCCTACGAGCAGTACTTC
CASSLEEGPPYEQYF
>TRBJ2-7|TRBV5-1|-|TRBD2
TGCGCCAGCAGCTTATGGGCGGGAGGGCCTTCCGAGCAGTACTTC
CASSLWAGGPSEQYF
>TRBJ2-7|TRBV25-1|-|-
TGTGCCAGCAGTGAATTTAACGGCTACGAGCAGTACTTC
CASSEFNGYEQYF
>TRBJ2-5|TRBV9|-|TRBD1
TGTGCCAGCAGCGTAGGACAGGGGGGACAAGAGACCCAGTACTTC
CASSVGQGGQETQYF
>TRBJ1-1|TRBV4-1|-|-
TGCGCCAGCAGCCAAGACGGCCCAGGGGACACTGAAGCTTTCTTT
CASSQDGPGDTEAFF
>TRBJ1-5|TRBV19|-|-
TGTGCCAGTAGCTCCATCGTGGGGCAAAGAAATCAGCCCCAGCATTTT
CASSSIVGQRNQPQHF
>TRBJ2-7|TRBV6-4|-|TRBD2
TGTGCCAGCAGTGAACTAGCGGGCGGCCCCTACGAGCAGTACTTC
CASSELAGGPYEQYF
>TRBJ1-3|TRBV9|-|-
TGTGCCAGCAGCGTAGGGAGGGGGTCCGGAAACACCATATATTTT
CASSVGRGSGNTIYF
>TRBJ1-2|TRBV5-1|-|-
TGCGCCAGCAGCCTAGATAATAACTATGGCTACACCTTC
CASSLDNNYGYTF
>TRBJ2-7|TRBV7-2|-|TRBD1
TGTGCCAGCAGCAATCTAGGGACAGGGGCCTACGAGCAGTACTTC
CASSNLGTGAYEQYF
>TRBJ2-7|TRBV28|-|TRBD2
TGTGCCAGCAGTTTTCACCGGGGGGGCTTCGCCTACGAGCAGTACTTC
CASSFHRGGFAYEQYF
>TRBJ2-6|TRBV7-3|-|TRBD1
TGTGCCAGCAGCTTAACGTTGTCAGGACAGGGCGGCTCTGGGGCCAACGTCCTGACTTTC
CASSLTLSGQGGSGANVLTF
>TRBJ1-2|TRBV7-9|-|-
TGTGCCAGCAGCCTACCTGGGTCCTGGCCTGGCTACACCTTC
CASSLPGSWPGYTF
>TRBJ1-5|TRBV4-1|once|-
TGCGCCAGCAGCCTGACGAACATCCAGACGAAACAGCCCCAGCATTTT
CASSLTNIQTKQPQHF
>TRBJ2-3|TRBV2|-|-
TGTGCCTCCACTCTTTATAGCACAGATACGCAGTATTTT
CASTLYSTDTQYF
>TRBJ2-2|TRBV2|-|-
TGTGCCAGCAGTGAAATGCGGGCTTCCGGGGAGCTGTTTTTT
CASSEMRASGELFF
>TRBJ2-1|TRBV19|-|TRBD2
TGTGCCAGTAGTAGGGGGAGCGGGAAGGGTAGGAATGAGCAGTTCTTC
CASSRGSGKGRNEQFF
>TRBJ2-5|TRBV7-2|-|-
TGTGCCAGCAGCCCCGGGCGACAGCAAGAGACCCAGTACTTC
CASSPGRQQETQYF
>TRBJ1-5|TRBV4-1|-|TRBD1
TGCGCCAGCAGCCATCTTTCGACAGGGGGCGAATCTTATAGCAATCAGCCCCAGCATTTT
CASSHLSTGGESYSNQPQHF
>TRBJ2-2|TRBV9|-|TRBD2
TGTGCCAGCAGCCCACGTTTCACGACTAGCGGGAGCTGGCGGAACACCGGGGAGCTGTTTTTT
CASSPRFTTSGSWRNTGELFF
>TRBJ2-2|TRBV7-3|-|-
TGTGCCAGCAGCTTTTATGACGGGGAGCTGTTTTTT
CASSFYDGELFF
>TRBJ1-4|TRBV30|-|-
TGTGCCTGGAGATCGGGACGGAATGAAAAACTGTTTTTT
CAWRSGRNEKLFF
>TRBJ1-2|TRBV7-2|-|-
TGTGCCAGCAGCTTAGCGTTAGGGGCTAACTATGGCTACACCTTC
CASSLALGANYGYTF
>TRBJ2-3|TRBV5-1|-|-
TGCGCCAGCAGCTACACTGGACTTGGCACAGATACGCAGTATTTT
CASSYTGLGTDTQYF
>TRBJ2-3|TRBV7-3|-|TRBD2
TGTGCCAGCAGTATAGCGGGTACCACAGATACGCAGTATTTT
CASSIAGTTDTQYF
>TRBJ2-6|TRBV6-6|-|-
TGTGCCAGCACATCCCTCGGAGTCTCTGGGGCCAACGTCCTGACTTTC
CASTSLGVSGANVLTF